This entry lists 15 T cell receptor beta chains sequenced from one sample in a study of T cell responses to AZD1222 COVID-19 vaccine. Produced via immunoSEQ multiplex PCR; TCRdb's table is partial and in-frame only. Of about 110,000 clones in the sample, about 91% were seen once. The specimen was peripheral blood, collected 28 days after the second AZD1222 dose. All receptors derive from an adult who received the AZD1222 COVID-19 vaccine.

V usage is TRBV25-1 and J usage is TRBJ2-5; D gene uncertain. V was trimmed by 5 bases and J by 1 base, leaving 11 bases between them. Germline V gene sequence: CDR1 MGHDK, CDR2 SYGVNS. The CDR3 extends over 14 amino acids. CDR3 coding DNA: TGTGCCAGCAGTCCCCTAGGGCCCCAAGAGACCCAGTACTTC. Translated: CASSPLGPQETQYF.

This clone was detected once. The CDR3 loop reads CASSLSGQGAGTEAFF. CDR3 in DNA: TGTGCCAGCAGCTTATCAGGACAGGGGGCAGGGACTGAAGCTTTCTTT. The chain combines TRBV7-3 with TRBJ1-1, with TRBD1 matching 11 bases. The length of the CDR3 is 16 residues. Germline CDR1 is SGHTA and CDR2 is FQGTGA. V trimming: 2 bases; J trimming: 5 bases; junction bases outside the gene matches: 7.

This chain uses TRBV7-9 with TRBJ2-1, with D possibly being TRBD2 (5 bases). Per the germline V gene, CDR1 is SEHNR and CDR2 is FQNEAQ (reference sequence). The V end was cut by 2 bases, the J end by 1 base, with 6 bases between. The CDR3 length is 14 residues. For the CDR3, the DNA is TGTGCCAGCAGCTTAACTAGTTCCTACAATGAGCAGTTCTTC. Translated, it gives CASSLTSSYNEQFF.

V gene TRBV28 combines with J gene TRBJ2-1, with unresolved D. Germline CDR1 and CDR2: MDHEN and SYDVKM. Trimming stripped 10 bases from V and 0 bases from J, with 10 bases between. CDR3 length: 13 amino acids. The CDR3 bases are TGTGCCACCGTCCCCATCTCCTACAATGAGCAGTTCTTC. Its protein product is CATVPISYNEQFF. The variable domain in full, with the rest retrieved from reference TRBV28 and TRBJ2-1, is DVKVTQSSRYLVKRTGEKVFLECVQDMDHENMFWYRQDPGLGLRLIYFSYDVKMKEKGDIPEGYSVSREKKERFSLILESASTNQTSMYLCATVPISYNEQFFGPGTRLTVL.

The rearrangement uses TRBV6-2 or TRBV6-3 and TRBJ2-3, with D perhaps assigned TRBD1 or TRBD2 (6 bases each). The CDR3 contains 16 residues. Between the trimmed V and J ends, which lost 0 bases and 4 bases, there was a span of 14 bases. Germline CDR1 reads MNHEY; CDR2 reads SVGEGT. CDR3 DNA: TGTGCCAGCAGTTACTCGCCGGGGGCGCCGGCAGATACGCAGTATTTT. Translation gives CASSYSPGAPADTQYF.

The CDR3 DNA reads as TGTGCCAGCAGCGTAAAGGGGATCATAGCGGGCTCCTACAATGAGCAGTTCTTC. Amino acid sequence: CASSVKGIIAGSYNEQFF. The chain is built from TRBV9 and TRBJ2-1; TRBD2 matches 7 bases. The CDR3 spans 18 residues. Trimming removed 1 base from V and 0 bases from J; junction bases left unmatched: 10. Germline CDR1 is SGDLS and CDR2 is YYNGEE.

This clone was picked up one time. V usage is TRBV6-2 or TRBV6-3 and J usage is TRBJ2-2; 10 nucleotides match TRBD2. This CDR3 spans 17 amino acids. V lost 2 bases, J lost 1 base, and 4 bases stayed unmatched. Germline CDR1 MNHEY, CDR2 SVGEGT. For the CDR3, the DNA is TGTGCCAGCAGTTACCCACGACTAGCGGGGAACACCGGGGAGCTGTTTTTT. Amino acids: CASSYPRLAGNTGELFF.

The V gene is TRBV6-5, the J gene TRBJ1-1; TRBD1 might be the D (6 bases). V lost 2 bases and J 5 bases, leaving 18 bases between the germline ends. This CDR3 has 16 amino acids. Germline CDR1 reads MNHEY; CDR2 reads SVGAGI. The CDR3 bases are TGTGCCAGCAGTTACCGCCTCCGGGGGCCAAGGACTGAAGCTTTCTTT. Its translation: CASSYRLRGPRTEAFF.

The CDR3 loop reads CASSPGGLPNEKLFF. The CDR3 DNA follows: TGTGCCAGCAGTCCCGGGGGCCTTCCTAATGAAAAACTGTTTTTT. The chain uses TRBV6-6 and TRBJ1-4; weak D call: TRBD1 (6 bases). This CDR3 comprises 15 residues. Germline-derived CDR1 and CDR2 are MNHNY and SVGAGI (reference sequence). The V end was cut by 5 bases, the J end by 3 bases, with 13 bases between.

The V gene is TRBV6-5, the J gene TRBJ2-1; 8 bases are shared with TRBD1. The CDR3 consists of 14 residues. Per the germline V gene, CDR1 is MNHEY and CDR2 is SVGAGI. The V segment lost 4 bases and the J segment 7 bases; nucleotides outside the gene matches: 6. The CDR3 sequence is CASSFSTGENEQFF. The CDR3 coding sequence is TGTGCCAGCAGTTTCTCGACAGGGGAGAATGAGCAGTTCTTC.

The J gene is TRBJ2-4, the V gene TRBV7-2, with 13 bases that match TRBD2. With V trimmed by 5 bases and J by 6 bases, 10 bases remained unmatched. This CDR3 region has 17 residues. Germline CDR1 is SGHTA and CDR2 is FQGNSA. The chain's CDR3 is CASSQGLAGRGRNIQYF. The CDR3 region has the DNA TGTGCCAGCAGCCAGGGACTAGCGGGAAGGGGAAGAAACATTCAGTACTTC. Drawing the rest from reference TRBV7-2 and TRBJ2-4, the complete variable domain is GAGVSQSPSNKVTEKGKDVELRCDPISGHTALYWYRQSLGQGLEFLIYFQGNSAPDKSGLPSDRFSAERTGGSVSTLTIQRTQQEDSAVYLCASSQGLAGRGRNIQYFGAGTRLSVL.

This clone has only a few counts. This chain uses TRBV7-6 with TRBJ1-1; D is unresolved. This CDR3 has 13 residues. The germline CDR1 and CDR2 sequences are SGHVS and FNYEAQ. Trimming removed 5 bases at V and 1 base at J, with 8 bases between. CDR3 residues: CASSKRPNTEAFF. For the CDR3, the DNA is TGTGCCAGCAGCAAGAGACCGAACACTGAAGCTTTCTTT.

The V call is TRBV6-1, the J call TRBJ1-1, with D tentatively TRBD1 (5 bases). V was shortened by 1 base and J by 2 bases, with 14 bases between the two germline ends. Germline V lookup: CDR1 MNHNS, CDR2 SASEGT. CDR3 length: 16 amino acids. CDR3 sequence (DNA): TGTGCCAGCAGTGAAGAGGGGTGGAGAGCCAACACTGAAGCTTTCTTT. Amino acids: CASSEEGWRANTEAFF.

This clone was found once. CDR3 in DNA: TGTGCCAGCAGCTTAAACGCAGGGTTAAACACTGAAGCTTTCTTT. It is translated as CASSLNAGLNTEAFF. V gene TRBV7-3 combines with J gene TRBJ1-1; D is possibly TRBD1 (5 bases). This CDR3 region has 15 residues. The V gene's germline CDR1 is SGHTA and CDR2 FQGTGA. Trimming removed 1 base at V and 2 bases at J, with 11 bases between.

The chain has TRBV11-2 and TRBJ2-7; perhaps TRBD2 as D (6 bases). V lost 3 bases, J lost 1 base, and 13 bases lay in between. This CDR3 contains 15 residues. Germline CDR1 SGHAT, CDR2 FQNNGV. The CDR3 sequence is CASSFSGATSYEQYF. CDR3 in DNA: TGTGCCAGCAGCTTCTCGGGAGCCACTTCCTACGAGCAGTACTTC.